The next 18 T cell receptor beta chains were all read from a single sample in a study of T cell repertoires in ileal Crohn's disease. Clones were read by immunoSEQ multiplex PCR, and TCRdb kept only the in-frame ones, dropping some. The sample has about 7,400 clones; about four fifths are singletons. Sequenced material: ileal tissue. All receptors derive from an adult with Crohn's disease.

This clone was counted only a few times. The genes are TRBV5-1 and TRBJ2-5; TRBD1 is a possible D gene (7 bases). This CDR3 comprises 15 residues. Germline V gene sequence: CDR1 SGHRS, CDR2 YFSETQ. V was shortened by 1 base and J by 4 bases, with 14 bases between the two germline ends. CDR3 sequence reads: CASSLSQGGRETQYF. CDR3 nucleotides: TGCGCCAGCAGCTTGAGCCAGGGGGGTAGAGAGACCCAGTACTTC.

V gene TRBV5-1 combines with J gene TRBJ2-5; TRBD2 might be the D (7 bases). CDR3 size: 14 residues. The ends were cut back, 3 bases at V and 3 bases at J, with 12 bases in the middle. Germline V gene lookup returns CDR1 SGHRS and CDR2 YFSETQ. CDR3 bases: TGCGCCAGCAGCTGGGGGGGGCCGGAAGAGACCCAGTACTTC. Protein product: CASSWGGPEETQYF.

The gene calls are TRBV6-1 and TRBJ1-5, with D perhaps TRBD1 (6 bases). Germline CDR1 and CDR2: MNHNS and SASEGT. Trimming shortened V by 0 bases and J by 0 bases, and 9 bases separated the two germline ends. The CDR3 has 16 residues. CDR3: CASSEAPGVSNQPQHF. In nucleotides, the CDR3 is TGTGCCAGCAGTGAAGCCCCAGGGGTTAGCAATCAGCCCCAGCATTTT.

The gene calls are TRBV7-2 and TRBJ2-5; D not resolved. Germline V gene sequence: CDR1 SGHTA, CDR2 FQGNSA. The CDR3 extends over 11 amino acids. Trimming took off 5 bases at V and 4 bases at J, with 5 bases between the two ends. The CDR3 coding sequence is TGTGCCAGCAGCCCCTTAGAGACCCAGTACTTC. Its protein product is CASSPLETQYF.

In nucleotides, the CDR3 is TGTGCCAGCAGTGGCCGACAGGGCCCAGATAAAGCTTTCTTT. It codes for CASSGRQGPDKAFF. The chain combines TRBV2 with TRBJ1-1; 7 nucleotides line up with TRBD1. Unmatched junction bases numbered 11, after V lost 4 bases and J lost 9 bases. Germline loops: CDR1 SNHLY, CDR2 FYNNEI. This CDR3 is built from 14 residues.

There are a few counts of this clone. The rearrangement uses TRBV5-1 and TRBJ2-3; 11 bases align to TRBD2. The germline V gene encodes CDR1 SGHRS and CDR2 YFSETQ. J gave up 5 bases and V 4 bases, and 6 bases lay outside the gene matches. CDR3 length equals 15 residues. The CDR3 here is CASSPGLAVIDTQYF. CDR3 bases: TGCGCCAGCAGCCCGGGACTAGCGGTTATAGATACGCAGTATTTT.

V gene TRBV25-1 combines with J gene TRBJ1-4; D is uncertain. The V end lost 7 bases, the J end lost 5 bases, and 5 bases lay between the germline ends. The germline gives CDR1 MGHDK, CDR2 SYGVNS. This CDR3 spans 11 amino acids. The DNA for the CDR3 is TGTGCCAGCACCATCAATGAAAAACTGTTTTTT. Encoded protein: CASTINEKLFF.

This clone was seen only once. This chain connects TRBV7-8 to TRBJ1-2; 7 positions match TRBD1. With 1 base clipped from V and 3 bases from J, the junction kept 5 bases outside the gene matches. CDR1 and CDR2 from the germline V gene are SGHVS and FQNEAQ. This CDR3 is built from 15 residues. This CDR3 reads CASSLDGRGDYGYTF. In nucleotides, the CDR3 is TGTGCCAGCAGCTTAGATGGCAGGGGGGACTATGGCTACACCTTC.

This clone occurred a few times. The chain couples TRBV7-9 to TRBJ2-4, with 7 nucleotides matching TRBD2. This CDR3 region has 17 residues. The V gene end was trimmed by 8 bases and the J gene end by 1 base; junction bases not matched to a gene: 14. CDR1 and CDR2 from the germline V gene are SEHNR and FQNEAQ (reference sequence). CDR3 protein: CASDVSGPPEAKNIQYF. DNA of the CDR3: TGTGCCAGCGATGTTAGCGGGCCTCCTGAGGCCAAAAACATTCAGTACTTC.

J is TRBJ2-5 and V is TRBV18; 11 nucleotides agree with TRBD2. The J call is uncertain, as TRBJ2-7 better fits the DNA end. CDR1 is KGHSH and CDR2 is LQKENI in the germline V gene. The CDR3 length is 15 residues. The CDR3 here is CASSPTSGSSYEQYF. The DNA for the CDR3 is TGTGCCAGCTCACCCACTAGCGGGAGCTCCTACGAGCAGTACTTC.

This sequence joins TRBV7-8 and TRBJ1-5; a possible D gene is TRBD1 (6 bases). The CDR3 consists of 14 residues. Germline V lookup: CDR1 SGHVS, CDR2 FQNEAQ. V lost 5 bases to trimming and J lost 5 bases, with 13 bases between them. The CDR3 DNA sequence: TGTGCCAGCAGCATCGGGACAATTGATCAGCCCCAGCATTTT. Translation gives CASSIGTIDQPQHF.

The CDR3 sequence: CASSLGGGRAGEQYF. The DNA for the CDR3 is TGTGCCAGCAGCTTAGGAGGCGGGAGGGCTGGAGAGCAGTACTTC. The V and J genes are TRBV7-2 and TRBJ2-7, with 9 nucleotides matching TRBD2. The ends lost 1 base at V and 7 bases at J; junction bases unmatched: 8. This CDR3 has 15 residues. CDR1 is SGHTA and CDR2 is FQGNSA in the germline V gene.

This sequence joins TRBV27 and TRBJ2-1; D perhaps matches TRBD2 (6 bases). The CDR3 is 15 residues long. Germline V CDR1 and CDR2: MNHEY, SMNVEV (reference sequence). The germline V and J ends were trimmed by 5 bases and 7 bases, with 18 bases remaining between them. CDR3 bases: TGTGCCAGCAGTCCCCGTCACCGGGAGCTGAATGAGCAGTTCTTC. Amino acids: CASSPRHRELNEQFF.

This chain uses TRBV9 with TRBJ1-1, with D perhaps matching TRBD1 (6 bases). Germline CDR1 is SGDLS and CDR2 is YYNGEE. The V gene lost 0 bases and the J gene lost 5 bases, with 14 bases spanning the gap. The CDR3 covers 15 residues. The CDR3 region is CASSVDAQRGTEAFF. CDR3 in DNA: TGTGCCAGCAGCGTAGATGCCCAGAGGGGGACTGAAGCTTTCTTT.

The genes are TRBV27 and TRBJ2-7, with 7 positions matching TRBD2. Germline values: CDR1 MNHEY, CDR2 SMNVEV (reference sequence). J gave up 0 bases and V 8 bases, and 10 bases lay outside the gene matches. The CDR3 contains 15 residues. CDR3 loop: CASPREGSFSYEQYF. The DNA for the CDR3 is TGTGCCAGCCCTAGGGAGGGATCCTTCTCCTACGAGCAGTACTTC.

The genes are TRBV7-9 and TRBJ1-4; 10 nucleotides align to TRBD1. CDR1 is SEHNR and CDR2 is FQNEAQ in the germline V gene (reference sequence). The CDR3 runs 15 residues. V lost 5 bases, J lost 8 bases, and 8 bases stayed unmatched. CDR3 coding DNA: TGTGCCAGCAGCCCCGGGACAGGGGTAGACGAAAAACTGTTTTTT. Its translation is CASSPGTGVDEKLFF.

The chain links TRBV11-3 to TRBJ2-7; 11 bases match TRBD2. J lost 2 bases, V lost 5 bases, and 5 bases had no gene match. The CDR3 has 15 residues. CDR1 and CDR2 (germline): SGHNT, YENEEA. CDR3 loop: CASSLTSGGPYEQYF. CDR3 nucleotide sequence: TGTGCCAGCAGCCTAACTAGCGGGGGACCCTACGAGCAGTACTTC.

The chain is built from TRBV29-1 and TRBJ2-1; TRBD2 aligns across 14 bases. The CDR3 extends over 13 amino acids. With 7 bases clipped from V and 4 bases from J, the junction kept 0 bases outside the gene matches. The germline V gene has CDR1 SQVTM and CDR2 ANQGSEA. CDR3 nucleotides: TGCAGCGGGACTAGCGGGAGGTACAATGAGCAGTTCTTC. Its translation: CSGTSGRYNEQFF.